The clone carrying this T cell receptor (beta chain) was seen only a few times. The antigen remains unidentified. V was clipped by 6 bases and J by 4 bases, with 10 bases between them. The CDR3 runs to 13 residues. The germline V gene has CDR1 MNHNY and CDR2 SVGAGI (reference sequence). This sample was taken from a study of cytomegalovirus exposure and HLA in healthy donors. Study-wide points: It was approximately 150 TCR beta chains that were listed as cytomegalovirus-associated. Earlier analysis yielded a pattern in which most TCR beta V segments were productive about 90% or about 30% of the time. When a later analysis compared HLA-associated TCR beta chains with equally common others, the HLA-associated chains turned out to be more clonally expanded and to have lower generation probabilities.

13 Jbeta primers and 60 Vbeta primers were used for the PCR. In the source study's methods: The count from a later analysis was 70 million to 85 million unique TCR beta chains, about 9.9 million of them shared. Generated by immunoSEQ multiplex PCR, the TCRdb table keeps only in-frame clones and is missing some. V, J and clone size reflect that table, while D and trimming were determined from the DNA. The sample carries fewer than 80,000 clones, 75% to 80% recorded once. The clonotype comes from a man aged 18 to 35 in good health and CMV-seronegative. The sample comprised PBMCs. The V call is TRBV6-6, the J call TRBJ1-5, with unresolved D. The CDR3 region has the DNA TGTGCCAGCAGCCACGCGGGGAATCAGCCCCAGCATTTT. Its translation: CASSHAGNQPQHF.